The clone carrying this T cell receptor beta chain showed up just a few times. Its antigen is undetermined. The use of a sample-barcoded 5' primer and a J-beta primer mix characterized a second PCR of about 7 to 12 cycles. TCRdb passed the 5' RACE reads through MiXCR, listing each CDR3 protein once. Of more than 650,000 distinct CDR3 sequences in the sample, 53% were seen once. Trimming cost V 7 bases and J 5 bases, with 21 bases left between them. This CDR3 is 15 amino acids long. CDR1 is MNHNY and CDR2 is SVGAGI in the germline V gene (reference sequence). The data derive from a study of blood T cells in healthy people across ages. Study-level points and caveats: Strong correlation linked observed beta diversity and percent naive T cells. It was not known whether donors were CMV positive (a possible confounder of expanded clonotype changes). Relative to aged donors, long-lived donors carried more naive CD4+ cells and displayed higher diversity.

The rearrangement uses TRBV6-6 and TRBJ2-7, with D possibly being TRBD1 (7 bases). This receptor was taken from a man at least 80 years old in good health. Sequences were obtained from blood. The CDR3, as DNA: TGTGCCAGCACCCAACTGGGAGGCAGGGGGGACGAGCAGTACTTC. Protein product: CASTQLGGRGDEQYF.